Listed below are T cell receptor beta chains from one sample, sequenced in a study of blood T cell repertoires in COVID-19. Clones were sequenced by immunoSEQ multiplex PCR, and TCRdb holds only the in-frame ones, with some missing. The table shows 200,000 to 250,000 clones, with around 85% occurring only once. The sequencing sample was made of PBMCs or T cells enriched from blood (not recorded which). The source of these receptors is a man aged 35 to 55 who had recovered from COVID-19. Each CDR3 is given with its conserved first and last residue. Rows give clone size only sometimes, using once, few, many, or a class for an expanded clone.

clone_size	v_call	j_call	cdr3_aa
.	TRBV23-1	TRBJ2-7	CASSQSGLAPDYEQYF
.	TRBV3-1/TRBV3-2	TRBJ2-2	CASSQLQGTGELFF
.	TRBV30	TRBJ1-6	CAWSGANSPLHF
.	TRBV4-1	TRBJ1-6	CASSQAGSRNSPLHF
.	TRBV5-1	TRBJ1-3	CASSFGQDGNTIYF
.	TRBV7-7	TRBJ2-7	CASRKGGLGTSGNYEQYF
.	TRBV3-1/TRBV3-2	TRBJ1-3	CASSQEAGSGNTIYF
.	TRBV12-3/TRBV12-4	TRBJ2-1	CASSPTSPEQFF
few	TRBV6-2/TRBV6-3	TRBJ2-5	CASSYDSLAGIGETQYF
few	TRBV5-1	TRBJ1-1	CASSLTSRGETEAFF
.	TRBV9	TRBJ2-5	CASSPGVAGGGETQYF
many	TRBV2	TRBJ2-3	CATREAGDTQYF
.	TRBV11-3	TRBJ2-3	CASSLEGGRGTDTQYF
.	TRBV5-1	TRBJ2-1	CASSRRQVGSNEQFF
once	TRBV20-1	TRBJ1-4	CSARARDKGFF
once	TRBV19	TRBJ2-5	CASSDTLRTGVMKTQYF
.	TRBV12-3/TRBV12-4	TRBJ1-2	CASSFNLGRDYTF
.	TRBV3-1/TRBV3-2	TRBJ2-7	CASSISGRSYEQYF
.	TRBV29-1	TRBJ2-1	CSVVTAGGSYNEQFF
.	TRBV6-5	TRBJ1-1	CASMESGRGTEAFF
.	TRBV10-1	TRBJ2-7	CASSGTRVWAYEQYF
once	TRBV27	TRBJ1-1	CASKTGREAFF
.	TRBV5-4	TRBJ2-7	CASSFIRTSEQYF